A selection of T cell receptor beta chains follows, all from one sample in a study of blood T cell repertoires in COVID-19. Some clones are missing from TCRdb's copy, which holds only in-frame ones; the method was immunoSEQ multiplex PCR. Among over 90,000 clones listed, over 75% were seen once. The sample consisted of peripheral blood. The receptors come from a human donor in a cohort sampled during active COVID-19. Each CDR3 is given with its conserved first and last residue. Each record gives: D gene, clone size, J gene, V gene, CDR3 protein, CDR3 DNA. A D gene is named only where the DNA matches it firmly. Expanded clones are given a class, and other clones once, few, many or no size at all.

TRBD2	-	TRBJ2-1	TRBV6-2/TRBV6-3	CASSSFVRGALADEQFF	TGTGCCAGCAGTTCCTTTGTGCGGGGGGCCCTTGCGGATGAGCAGTTCTTC
-	once	TRBJ1-3	TRBV4-2	CASAREAGNTIYF	TGTGCCAGCGCCAGGGAGGCTGGAAACACCATATATTTT
-	-	TRBJ1-6	TRBV19	CASTDGNSYNSPLHF	TGTGCCAGTACGGACGGGAACTCCTATAATTCACCCCTCCACTTT
TRBD1	-	TRBJ1-4	TRBV6-6	CASSPRTGGYEKLFF	TGTGCCAGCAGTCCTCGGACAGGGGGATATGAAAAACTGTTTTTT
-	-	TRBJ2-3	TRBV7-3	CASSLTADLDTQYF	TGTGCCAGCAGCTTAACGGCGGACTTGGATACGCAGTATTTT
-	-	TRBJ2-2	TRBV30	CAWSTGTSNTGELFF	TGTGCCTGGAGCACAGGAACCTCGAACACCGGGGAGCTGTTTTTT
-	-	TRBJ2-6	TRBV20-1	CSASFFRGSGANVLTF	TGCAGTGCTAGTTTTTTTCGGGGCTCTGGGGCCAACGTCCTGACTTTC
TRBD1	-	TRBJ2-4	TRBV2	CASTGRGLISKNIQYF	TGTGCCAGCACCGGCAGGGGGCTTATCTCCAAAAACATTCAGTACTTC
-	-	TRBJ1-5	TRBV27	CASSSPHRGQPQHF	TGTGCCAGCAGTTCCCCGCACCGGGGGCAGCCCCAGCATTTT
-	once	TRBJ1-2	TRBV6-5	CASSSSRRGYTF	TGTGCCAGCAGCTCCTCCCGCAGGGGCTACACCTTC
-	once	TRBJ2-5	TRBV7-9	CASSFSYRQETQYF	TGTGCCAGCAGCTTTAGTTACCGCCAAGAGACCCAGTACTTC
-	few	TRBJ1-1	TRBV7-3	CASSVLPNTEAFF	TGTGCCAGCAGCGTACTGCCGAACACTGAAGCTTTCTTT
-	-	TRBJ2-2	TRBV3-1/TRBV3-2	CASSQDTGLSGELFF	TGTGCCAGCAGCCAAGATACAGGGTTAAGCGGGGAGCTGTTTTTT
TRBD1	-	TRBJ2-6	TRBV7-3	CASSPGTGHSGANVLTF	TGTGCCAGCAGCCCCGGGACAGGGCACTCTGGGGCCAACGTCCTGACTTTC
TRBD1	-	TRBJ2-7	TRBV6-5	CASSPDRGSGEQYF	TGTGCCAGCAGCCCCGACAGGGGGTCGGGTGAGCAGTACTTC
TRBD2	-	TRBJ2-2	TRBV29-1	CSVASGLAGGITNTGELFF	TGCAGCGTTGCCTCGGGACTAGCGGGGGGTATTACGAACACCGGGGAGCTGTTTTTT
TRBD1	-	TRBJ2-5	TRBV7-6	CASSLAAGPPYGQGSFQETQYF	TGTGCCAGCAGCTTAGCGGCGGGTCCCCCATATGGACAGGGAAGTTTCCAAGAGACCCAGTACTTC
TRBD2	once	TRBJ2-5	TRBV7-2	CASSLVAGVQETQYF	TGTGCCAGCAGCTTAGTTGCGGGGGTACAAGAGACCCAGTACTTC
-	-	TRBJ1-2	TRBV30	CAWIGMSGYYGYTF	TGTGCCTGGATCGGGATGTCCGGGTACTATGGCTACACCTTC
-	-	TRBJ1-1	TRBV19	CAAERGGKNTEAFF	TGTGCCGCTGAAAGGGGGGGAAAGAACACTGAAGCTTTCTTT
-	-	TRBJ2-2	TRBV9	CASSVYEAGELFF	TGTGCCAGCAGCGTATACGAGGCCGGGGAGCTGTTTTTT
-	-	TRBJ1-2	TRBV7-9	CASSSRGVYGYTF	TGTGCCAGCAGCAGCAGGGGCGTCTATGGCTACACCTTC
TRBD1	-	TRBJ2-1	TRBV27	CASRWDRSYNEQFF	TGTGCCAGCAGGTGGGACAGATCCTACAATGAGCAGTTCTTC
TRBD1	-	TRBJ1-1	TRBV10-3	CAISDVRDRGLPAAEAFF	TGTGCCATCAGTGATGTCCGGGACAGGGGGCTACCCGCGGCTGAAGCTTTCTTT
TRBD1	-	TRBJ2-7	TRBV5-1	CASSLEGQGWNEQYF	TGCGCCAGCAGCTTGGAGGGACAGGGTTGGAACGAGCAGTACTTC
TRBD1	-	TRBJ1-2	TRBV7-2	CASSETGVHGYTF	TGTGCCAGCAGCGAGACAGGGGTCCATGGCTACACCTTC
-	few	TRBJ1-1	TRBV30	CAWSVSSRTEAFF	TGTGCCTGGAGTGTAAGCTCGAGGACTGAAGCTTTCTTT
TRBD1	-	TRBJ2-1	TRBV19	CASSGRQGAWNEQFF	TGTGCCAGTAGTGGTCGGCAGGGGGCATGGAATGAGCAGTTCTTC
TRBD2	-	TRBJ2-7	TRBV5-5	CASTGLAGRYEQYF	TGTGCCAGCACGGGACTAGCGGGGCGATACGAGCAGTACTTC
-	few	TRBJ1-6	TRBV19	CASSTSTGPNSPLHF	TGTGCCAGTAGTACGTCGACAGGCCCTAATTCACCCCTCCACTTT